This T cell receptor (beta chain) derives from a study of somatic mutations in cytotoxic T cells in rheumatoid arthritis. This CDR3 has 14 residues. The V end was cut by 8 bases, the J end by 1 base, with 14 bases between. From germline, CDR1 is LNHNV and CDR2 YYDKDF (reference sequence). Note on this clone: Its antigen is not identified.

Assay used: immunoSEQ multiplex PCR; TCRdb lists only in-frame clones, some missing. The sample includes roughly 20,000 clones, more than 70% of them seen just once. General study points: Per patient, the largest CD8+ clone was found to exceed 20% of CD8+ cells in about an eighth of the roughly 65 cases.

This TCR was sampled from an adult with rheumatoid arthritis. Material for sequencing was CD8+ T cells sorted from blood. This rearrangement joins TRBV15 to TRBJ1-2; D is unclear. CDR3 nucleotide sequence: TGTGCCACCCGAAGTAGTTCTATTAACTATGGCTACACCTTC. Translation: CATRSSSINYGYTF.